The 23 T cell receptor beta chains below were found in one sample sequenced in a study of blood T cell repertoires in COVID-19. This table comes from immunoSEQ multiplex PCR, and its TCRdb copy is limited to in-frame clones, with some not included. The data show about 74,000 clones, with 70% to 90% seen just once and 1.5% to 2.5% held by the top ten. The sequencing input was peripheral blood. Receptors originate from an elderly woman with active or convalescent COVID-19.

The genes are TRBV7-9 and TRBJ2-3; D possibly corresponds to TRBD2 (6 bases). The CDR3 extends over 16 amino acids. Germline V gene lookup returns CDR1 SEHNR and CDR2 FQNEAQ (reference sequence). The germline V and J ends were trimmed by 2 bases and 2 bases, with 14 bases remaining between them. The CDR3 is CASSLFGGPHTDTQYF. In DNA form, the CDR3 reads TGTGCCAGCAGCTTATTCGGGGGTCCCCACACAGATACGCAGTATTTT.

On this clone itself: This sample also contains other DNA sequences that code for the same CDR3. The CDR3: CASSLQGNTIYF. The CDR3 DNA is TGCGCCAGCAGCTTGCAAGGAAACACCATATATTTT. The chain uses TRBV5-1 and TRBJ1-3, with D unclear. This CDR3 has 12 amino acids. V was shortened by 1 base and J by 4 bases, with 3 bases between the two germline ends. CDR1 SGHRS and CDR2 YFSETQ come from the germline V gene.

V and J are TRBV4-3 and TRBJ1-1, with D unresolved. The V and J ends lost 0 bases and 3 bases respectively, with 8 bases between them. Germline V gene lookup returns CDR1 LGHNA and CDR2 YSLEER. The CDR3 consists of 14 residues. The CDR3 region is CASSQENIDTEAFF. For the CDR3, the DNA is TGCGCCAGCAGCCAAGAAAATATAGACACTGAAGCTTTCTTT.

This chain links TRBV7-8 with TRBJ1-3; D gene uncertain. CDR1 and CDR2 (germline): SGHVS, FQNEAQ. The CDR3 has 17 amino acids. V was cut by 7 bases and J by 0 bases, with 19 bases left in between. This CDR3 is CASTPFSGISSGNTIYF. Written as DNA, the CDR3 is TGTGCCAGCACCCCTTTCAGCGGCATCAGCTCTGGAAACACCATATATTTT.

The DNA of the CDR3 is TGCGCCAGCAGGAAGTTAAGTAGCGGGAGAGGAGAGACCCAGTACTTC. Its protein is CASRKLSSGRGETQYF. This chain links TRBV4-1 with TRBJ2-5, with 9 bases aligning to TRBD2. Germline CDR1 reads MGHRA; CDR2 reads YSYEKL. This CDR3 region has 16 residues. The V gene end was trimmed by 6 bases and the J gene end by 4 bases; junction bases not matched to a gene: 12.

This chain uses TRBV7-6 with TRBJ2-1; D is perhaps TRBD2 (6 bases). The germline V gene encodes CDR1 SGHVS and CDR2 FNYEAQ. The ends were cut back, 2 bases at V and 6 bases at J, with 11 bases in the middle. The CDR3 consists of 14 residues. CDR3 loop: CASSLHLAANEQFF. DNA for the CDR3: TGTGCCAGCAGCTTACATTTAGCGGCCAATGAGCAGTTCTTC.

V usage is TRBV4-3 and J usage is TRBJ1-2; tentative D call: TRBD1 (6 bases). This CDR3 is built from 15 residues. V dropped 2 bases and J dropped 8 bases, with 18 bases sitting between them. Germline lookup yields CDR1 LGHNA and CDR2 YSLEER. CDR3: CASSQILWGPLGYTF. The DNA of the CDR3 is TGCGCCAGCAGCCAAATCTTGTGGGGGCCCCTCGGCTACACCTTC.

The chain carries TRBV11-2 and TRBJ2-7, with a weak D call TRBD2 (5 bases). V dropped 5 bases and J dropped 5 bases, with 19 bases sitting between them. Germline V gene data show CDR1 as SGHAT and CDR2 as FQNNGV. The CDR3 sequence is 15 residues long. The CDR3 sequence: CASSPRRGNINEQYF. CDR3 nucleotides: TGTGCCAGCAGCCCGAGACGAGGGAACATCAACGAGCAGTACTTC.

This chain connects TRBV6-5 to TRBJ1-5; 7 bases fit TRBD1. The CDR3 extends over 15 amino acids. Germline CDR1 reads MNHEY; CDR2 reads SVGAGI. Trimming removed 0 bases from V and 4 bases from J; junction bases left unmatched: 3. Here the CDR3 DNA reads TGTGCCAGCAGTTACTCATCAGGGGGTAATCAGCCCCAGCATTTT. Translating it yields CASSYSSGGNQPQHF.

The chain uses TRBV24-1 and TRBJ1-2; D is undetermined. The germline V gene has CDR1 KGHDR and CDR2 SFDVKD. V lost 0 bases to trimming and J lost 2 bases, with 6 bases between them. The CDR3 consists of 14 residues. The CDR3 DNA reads TGTGCCACCAGTGATTTGGGGCCAAACTATGGCTACACCTTC. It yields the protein CATSDLGPNYGYTF.

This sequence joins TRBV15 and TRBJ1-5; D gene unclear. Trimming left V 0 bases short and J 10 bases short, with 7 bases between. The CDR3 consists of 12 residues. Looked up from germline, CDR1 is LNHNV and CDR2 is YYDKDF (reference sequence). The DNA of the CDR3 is TGTGCCACCAGCAGAGATCATAGCCCCCAGCATTTT. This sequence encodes CATSRDHSPQHF.

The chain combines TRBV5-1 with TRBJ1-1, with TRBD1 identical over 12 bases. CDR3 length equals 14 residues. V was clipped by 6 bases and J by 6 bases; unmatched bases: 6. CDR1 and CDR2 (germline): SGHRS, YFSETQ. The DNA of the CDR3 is TGCGCCAGCACGGGACAGGGGGCGCCGGCTGAAGCTTTCTTT. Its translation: CASTGQGAPAEAFF. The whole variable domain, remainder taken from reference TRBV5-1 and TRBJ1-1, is KAGVTQTPRYLIKTRGQQVTLSCSPISGHRSVSWYQQTPGQGLQFLFEYFSETQRNKGNFPGRFSGRQFSNSRSEMNVSTLELGDSALYLCASTGQGAPAEAFFGQGTRLTVV.

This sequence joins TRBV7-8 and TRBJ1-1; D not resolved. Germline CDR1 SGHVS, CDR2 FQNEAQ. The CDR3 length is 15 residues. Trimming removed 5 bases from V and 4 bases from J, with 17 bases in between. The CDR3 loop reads CASSPPFRYGTEAFF. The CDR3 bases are TGTGCCAGCAGCCCCCCCTTCAGGTATGGCACTGAAGCTTTCTTT.

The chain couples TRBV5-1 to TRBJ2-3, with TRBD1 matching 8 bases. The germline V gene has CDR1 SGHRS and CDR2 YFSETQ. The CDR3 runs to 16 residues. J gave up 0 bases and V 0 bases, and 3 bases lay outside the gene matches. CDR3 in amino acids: CASSLGTGGSTDTQYF. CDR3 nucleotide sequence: TGCGCCAGCAGCTTGGGTACAGGGGGTAGCACAGATACGCAGTATTTT.

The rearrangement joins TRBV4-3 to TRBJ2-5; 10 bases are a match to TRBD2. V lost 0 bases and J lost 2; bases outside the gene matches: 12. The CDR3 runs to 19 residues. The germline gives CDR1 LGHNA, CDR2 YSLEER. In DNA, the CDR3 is TGCGCCAGCAGCCAAGAGGGAGCGGGGGGGTCGTTTGGGCAAGAGACCCAGTACTTC. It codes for CASSQEGAGGSFGQETQYF.

CDR3 amino acids: CASSVGRGQGDYGYTF. The DNA of the CDR3 is TGTGCCAGCAGCGTCGGTAGGGGACAGGGCGACTATGGCTACACCTTC. The rearrangement links TRBV9 to TRBJ1-2; 9 nucleotides match TRBD1. V was pared by 2 bases and J by 3 bases, with 8 bases of the junction left unmatched. Germline V gene lookup returns CDR1 SGDLS and CDR2 YYNGEE. CDR3 length: 16 amino acids.

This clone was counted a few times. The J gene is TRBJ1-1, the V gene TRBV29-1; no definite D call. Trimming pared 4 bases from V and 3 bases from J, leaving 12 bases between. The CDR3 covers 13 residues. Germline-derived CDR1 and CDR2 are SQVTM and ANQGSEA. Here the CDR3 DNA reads TGCAGCGTTGTGGGCCGTCCGGACACTGAAGCTTTCTTT. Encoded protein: CSVVGRPDTEAFF. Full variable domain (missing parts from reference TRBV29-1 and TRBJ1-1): SAVISQKPSRDICQRGTSLTIQCQVDSQVTMMFWYRQQPGQSLTLIATANQGSEATYESGFVIDKFPISRPNLTFSTLTVSNMSPEDSSIYLCSVVGRPDTEAFFGQGTRLTVV.

This CDR3 is CASSDADRRDTEAFF. The CDR3 nucleotides read TGTGCCAGCAGTGACGCGGACAGAAGAGACACTGAAGCTTTCTTT. V usage is TRBV6-1 and J usage is TRBJ1-1; D possibly corresponds to TRBD1 (6 bases). The germline gives CDR1 MNHNS, CDR2 SASEGT. Trimming removed 3 bases from V and 3 bases from J, with 14 bases in between. There are 15 residues in the CDR3.

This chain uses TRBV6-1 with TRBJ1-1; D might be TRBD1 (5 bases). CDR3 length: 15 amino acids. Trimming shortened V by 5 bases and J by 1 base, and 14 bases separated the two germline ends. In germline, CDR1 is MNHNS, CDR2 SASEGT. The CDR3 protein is CASSLKGNSNTEAFF. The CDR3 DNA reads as TGTGCCAGCAGTTTAAAGGGGAATTCGAACACTGAAGCTTTCTTT.

CDR3 coding DNA: TGCGCCAGCAGCCCCCAACAAAGCTCCTACAATGAGCAGTTCTTC. This sequence encodes CASSPQQSSYNEQFF. The chain joins TRBV5-1 to TRBJ2-1; no firm D call. The CDR3 is 15 residues long. V was trimmed by 4 bases and J by 0 bases, leaving 11 bases between them. Germline loops: CDR1 SGHRS, CDR2 YFSETQ.

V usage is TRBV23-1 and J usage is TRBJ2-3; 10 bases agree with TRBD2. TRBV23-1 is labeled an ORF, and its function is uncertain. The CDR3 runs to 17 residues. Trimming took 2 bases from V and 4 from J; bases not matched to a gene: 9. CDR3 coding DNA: TGCGCCAGCAGTCAACCCCTTACTAGCGGGGCCGCAGATACGCAGTATTTT. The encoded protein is CASSQPLTSGAADTQYF.

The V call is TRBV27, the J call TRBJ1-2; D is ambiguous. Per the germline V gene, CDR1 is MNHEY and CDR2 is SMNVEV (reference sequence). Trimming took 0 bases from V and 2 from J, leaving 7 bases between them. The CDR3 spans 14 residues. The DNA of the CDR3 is TGTGCCAGCAGTTTATCGGCGGGAAACTATGGCTACACCTTC. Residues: CASSLSAGNYGYTF.

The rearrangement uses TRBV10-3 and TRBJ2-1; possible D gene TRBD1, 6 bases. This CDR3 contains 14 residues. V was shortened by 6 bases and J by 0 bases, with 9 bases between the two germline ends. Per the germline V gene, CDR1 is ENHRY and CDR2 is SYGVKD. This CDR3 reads CAISMDSSYNEQFF. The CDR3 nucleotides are TGTGCCATCAGCATGGACAGCTCCTACAATGAGCAGTTCTTC.